The present entry profiles one T cell receptor (beta chain) with its context. Sequenced by immunoSEQ multiplex PCR; TCRdb stores in-frame clones only, minus some. Of about 140,000 clones listed, about 90% were seen once; the top ten hold approximately 7.2%. The CDR3 sequence is 17 residues long. Trimming removed 2 bases from V and 0 bases from J, with 13 bases in between. Germline lookup yields CDR1 SNHLY and CDR2 FYNNEI. The data belong to a study of control samples from healthy donors and cancer patients. The TCR comes from a young man in good health. The sample was blood. The J gene is TRBJ2-2, the V gene TRBV2; TRBD1 might be the D (8 bases). The CDR3 spells CASSERGGQANTGELFF. The CDR3 DNA is TGTGCCAGCAGTGAAAGGGGGGGACAGGCGAACACCGGGGAGCTGTTTTTT.